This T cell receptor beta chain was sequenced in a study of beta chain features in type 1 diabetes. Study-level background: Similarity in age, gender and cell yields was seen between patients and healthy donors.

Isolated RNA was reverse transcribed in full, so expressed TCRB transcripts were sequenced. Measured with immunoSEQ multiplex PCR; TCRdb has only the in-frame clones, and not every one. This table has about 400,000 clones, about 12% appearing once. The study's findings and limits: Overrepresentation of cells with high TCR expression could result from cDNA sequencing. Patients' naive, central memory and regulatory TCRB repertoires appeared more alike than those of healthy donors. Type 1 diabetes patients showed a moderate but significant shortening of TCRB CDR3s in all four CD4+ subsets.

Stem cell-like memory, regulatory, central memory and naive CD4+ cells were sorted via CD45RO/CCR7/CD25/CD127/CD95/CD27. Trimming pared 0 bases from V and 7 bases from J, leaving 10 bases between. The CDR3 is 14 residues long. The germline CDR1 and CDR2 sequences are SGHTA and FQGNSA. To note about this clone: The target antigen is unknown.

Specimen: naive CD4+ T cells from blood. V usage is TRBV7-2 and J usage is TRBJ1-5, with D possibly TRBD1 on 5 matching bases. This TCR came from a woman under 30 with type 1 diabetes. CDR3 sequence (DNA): TGTGCCAGCAGCTTAGCGCAGGGCAGCCAGCCCCAGCATTTT. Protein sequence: CASSLAQGSQPQHF.